These 11 T cell receptor beta chains originate from one sample sequenced in a study of T cell responses to AZD1222 COVID-19 vaccine. This table comes from immunoSEQ multiplex PCR, and its TCRdb copy is limited to in-frame clones, with some not included. The data contain 100,000 to 120,000 clones, approximately 89% of them singletons. The sample was peripheral blood, taken on day 0 of MenACWY control vaccination. These receptors were obtained from an adult in good health.

CDR3: CASRPQGNTGELFF. Written as DNA, the CDR3 is TGTGCCAGCAGGCCCCAGGGAAACACCGGGGAGCTGTTTTTT. J is TRBJ2-2 and V is TRBV6-4; D is possibly TRBD1 (5 bases). The CDR3 contains 14 residues. CDR1 is MRHNA and CDR2 is SNTAGT in the germline V gene. V shed 6 bases and J shed 2 bases, with 10 bases lying between them.

J is TRBJ1-4 and V is TRBV6-5; D gene unclear. Trimming took off 6 bases at V and 5 bases at J, with 16 bases between the two ends. The germline gives CDR1 MNHEY, CDR2 SVGAGI. The CDR3 length is 15 residues. CDR3 nucleotide sequence: TGTGCCAGCAGCGGACCCATATTCCAGAATGAAAAACTGTTTTTT. Its protein is CASSGPIFQNEKLFF.

In its sample, this clone was seen a few times. V usage is TRBV14 and J usage is TRBJ1-2; no definite D call. CDR3 length: 14 amino acids. Per germline, CDR1 SGHDN and CDR2 FVKESK. Deletions cut 0 bases from V and 4 bases from J, with 9 bases between. The CDR3, as DNA: TGTGCCAGCAGCCAAGATACCGGAGGCTATGGCTACACCTTC. Translation: CASSQDTGGYGYTF.

CDR3 DNA: TGTGCCAGCAGTTACCTTTGGCAGGAGGCCTATAATCCCTACGAGCAGTACTTC. This translates into CASSYLWQEAYNPYEQYF. This sequence joins TRBV6-2 or TRBV6-3 and TRBJ2-7; D possibly corresponds to TRBD2 (5 bases). The CDR3 has 18 amino acids. V lost 2 bases and J 2 bases, leaving 22 bases between the germline ends. The germline CDR1 and CDR2 sequences are MNHEY and SVGEGT.

This chain links TRBV5-1 with TRBJ2-7, with D possibly TRBD1 on 6 matching bases. The germline gives CDR1 SGHRS, CDR2 YFSETQ. CDR3 length: 14 residues. Trimming pared 4 bases from V and 3 bases from J, leaving 14 bases between. The CDR3, as DNA: TGCGCCAGCAGCCCGGACAGCTACAACTACGAGCAGTACTTC. Translating gives CASSPDSYNYEQYF.

The V and J genes are TRBV15 and TRBJ1-2, with 10 nucleotides matching TRBD1. The CDR3 consists of 14 residues. V shed 7 bases and J 8 bases; nucleotides not matched to a gene: 10. Germline CDR1 LNHNV, CDR2 YYDKDF (reference sequence). The CDR3 loop reads CATTRQGAAEGYTF. The CDR3 DNA reads as TGTGCCACCACACGACAGGGGGCGGCGGAAGGCTACACCTTC. The entire variable domain, with the rest obtained from reference TRBV15 and TRBJ1-2, is as follows: DAMVIQNPRYQVTQFGKPVTLSCSQTLNHNVMYWYQQKSSQAPKLLFHYYDKDFNNEADTPDNFQSRRPNTSFCFLDIRSPGLGDTAMYLCATTRQGAAEGYTFGSGTRLTVV.

V is TRBV5-5 and J is TRBJ1-2; 11 nucleotides match TRBD1. The CDR3 is 15 residues long. V was pared by 4 bases and J by 6 bases, with 8 bases of the junction left unmatched. The germline V gene encodes CDR1 SGHKS and CDR2 YYEKEE (reference sequence). The CDR3 DNA sequence: TGTGCCAGCAGCCGGGGACAGGGGGATTTCAATGGCTACACCTTC. Translating gives CASSRGQGDFNGYTF.

The chain joins TRBV12-3 or TRBV12-4 to TRBJ1-6; TRBD1 might be the D (6 bases). CDR3 length: 13 amino acids. With 5 bases removed from V and 10 bases from J, the gap between germline ends came to 12 bases. Here the CDR3 reads CASSLQGRSPLHF. The CDR3 nucleotides are TGTGCCAGCAGTCTACAGGGCCGGTCACCCCTCCACTTT.

The chain combines TRBV9 with TRBJ2-5, with D unclear. CDR1 SGDLS and CDR2 YYNGEE come from the germline V gene. The CDR3 has 13 residues. Between the trimmed V and J ends, which lost 0 bases and 5 bases, there was a span of 8 bases. CDR3 residues: CASSVAGRETQYF. The CDR3 DNA is TGTGCCAGCAGCGTAGCTGGTCGGGAGACCCAGTACTTC.

This chain uses TRBV7-8 with TRBJ1-5; TRBD1 aligns across 8 bases. Germline V gene sequence: CDR1 SGHVS, CDR2 FQNEAQ. V trimming: 4 bases; J trimming: 6 bases; junction bases outside the gene matches: 5. The CDR3 is made up of 14 amino acids. As DNA, the CDR3 is TGTGCCAGCAGCTCGCCGGACAGGGTTCAGCCCCAGCATTTT. It encodes CASSSPDRVQPQHF.

The J gene is TRBJ2-5, the V gene TRBV5-1; 10 bases line up with TRBD1. Trimming at V came to 4 bases and at J to 5 bases, leaving 8 bases not matched to a gene. The CDR3 covers 15 residues. CDR1 and CDR2 (germline): SGHRS, YFSETQ. CDR3 loop: CASSPDRGRGETQYF. The CDR3 DNA follows: TGCGCCAGCAGCCCAGACAGGGGGCGTGGGGAGACCCAGTACTTC.